This T cell receptor beta chain was captured in a study of blood T cell repertoires in COVID-19. Whole-study context: Samples taken during acute and convalescent COVID-19 were collected in the United States, Italy and Spain. PBMCs, B-cell-depleted T cells, or T cells were the source of the cDNA or gDNA that made up the material.

The CDR3 length is 17 residues. Germline assignment: CDR1 GTSNPN and CDR2 SVGIG (reference sequence). V was clipped by 2 bases and J by 0 bases; unmatched bases: 6. This clone appeared once. In the original processing: Estimates of nucleated cell counts were drawn from the amplification of reference gene primers. Sequencing was performed with immunoSEQ multiplex PCR; in TCRdb, only in-frame clones are kept and a portion is missing. V and J calls and clone size follow that table, whereas D and trimming were derived from the DNA. The repertoire consists of about 90,000 clones, with 80% to 90% occurring once and the leading ten covering 10% to 15%.

This TCR derives from a human donor in a cohort sampled during active COVID-19. V gene TRBV30 combines with J gene TRBJ2-6, with TRBD1 matching 8 bases. The sample consisted of peripheral blood. The CDR3 bases are TGTGCCTGGAGTCTCGGGACAGGAAACTCTGGGGCCAACGTCCTGACTTTC. Amino acids: CAWSLGTGNSGANVLTF.